Listed below are T cell receptor beta chains from one sample, sequenced in a study of cytomegalovirus exposure and HLA in healthy donors. Repertoires were generated with immunoSEQ multiplex PCR, while TCRdb's copy carries only in-frame clones and drops some. Among more than 200,000 clones, 75% to 80% were seen once, and the ten largest hold around 1.7%. Sequencing input: PBMCs. The source is a man between 18 and 35 years old in good health and CMV-seronegative. CDR3s include the opening cysteine and the closing phenylalanine or tryptophan. D genes are given only for firm matches. Rows may omit the clone size; those that give it use once, few, many or a size class.

v_call,clone_size,d_call,j_call,cdr3_nt,cdr3_aa
TRBV30,few,TRBD1,TRBJ1-6,TGTGCCTGGAGGCCGGGACAGGCTTCACCCCTCCACTTT,CAWRPGQASPLHF
TRBV10-3,many,TRBD1,TRBJ1-1,TGTGCCGCTGCACAGGGGGAGAACACTGAAGCTTTCTTT,CAAAQGENTEAFF
TRBV14,few,TRBD2,TRBJ2-1,TGTGCCAGCAGCCATAGGTCCGGGACTAGCGGGAGTAGGAATGAGCAGTTCTTC,CASSHRSGTSGSRNEQFF
TRBV27,.,.,TRBJ1-5,TGTGCCAGCAGTTTCCACGGACAGATTAATCAGCCCCAGCATTTT,CASSFHGQINQPQHF
TRBV7-2,.,TRBD2,TRBJ2-1,TGTGCCAGCAGCTTAACTATGACTAGCGGGCTCAATGAGCAGTTCTTC,CASSLTMTSGLNEQFF
TRBV7-3,.,TRBD2,TRBJ2-1,TGTGCCAGCAGCTTAAAAGCGGGGCCTGACTACAATGAGCAGTTCTTC,CASSLKAGPDYNEQFF
TRBV6-1,.,.,TRBJ1-4,TGTGCCAGCAGTGAAGGGGCCGGGGGAAGGGTAGCAACTAATGAAAAACTGTTTTTT,CASSEGAGGRVATNEKLFF
TRBV28,.,TRBD1,TRBJ2-7,TGTGCCAGCACCACCGGCGGGACAGGGGTTCTACAGAGGCACGAGCAGTACTTC,CASTTGGTGVLQRHEQYF
TRBV7-2,.,TRBD2,TRBJ2-7,TGTGCCAGCAGCTTCGGTCTAGCGGGTTACGAGCAGTACTTC,CASSFGLAGYEQYF
TRBV5-6,.,TRBD1,TRBJ2-7,TGTGCCAGCAGCTCGAAACAGGGGACCGAGCAGTACTTC,CASSSKQGTEQYF
TRBV7-2,.,.,TRBJ2-7,TGTGCCAGCAGCTTCGTTAGCCAGGGTTTAAACGAGCAGTACTTC,CASSFVSQGLNEQYF
TRBV7-8,.,TRBD2,TRBJ2-3,TGTGCCAGCAGCTCCGGGACTAGCGGGAGGGCTATCACAGATACGCAGTATTTT,CASSSGTSGRAITDTQYF
TRBV5-1,.,TRBD2,TRBJ2-2,TGCGCCAGCAGCCGGGGACTAATAGCCGCGAACACCGGGGAGCTGTTTTTT,CASSRGLIAANTGELFF
TRBV7-8,few,.,TRBJ2-7,TGTGCCAGCAGCTTCGGTCTAAGGACACAGTCCTACGAGCAGTACTTC,CASSFGLRTQSYEQYF
TRBV6-1,.,TRBD1,TRBJ1-2,TGTGCCAGCACCGGTACATTAGGGGGCGCGGATGGCTACACCTTC,CASTGTLGGADGYTF
TRBV7-7,.,TRBD1,TRBJ2-1,TGTGCTAGCAGCTTAGAGGGGGCGTCCTACAATGAGCAGTTCTTC,CASSLEGASYNEQFF
TRBV9,.,.,TRBJ1-1,TGTGCCAGCAGCGTTCGGGGAGGGAATTCTGAAGCTTTCTTT,CASSVRGGNSEAFF
TRBV19,.,.,TRBJ2-2,TGTGCCAGTAGTACCCAGGGGTCCAACACCGGGGAGCTGTTTTTT,CASSTQGSNTGELFF
TRBV13,.,.,TRBJ1-2,TGTGCCAGCAGCTCAAGACAGGATAAGGTTAACTATGGCTACACCTTC,CASSSRQDKVNYGYTF
TRBV29-1,.,TRBD2,TRBJ2-7,TGCAGCGCGACCGGGACTAGCTACGAGCAGTACTTC,CSATGTSYEQYF
TRBV2,.,TRBD1,TRBJ1-5,TGTGCCAGCAGTGAACAAACAGGGGGTAATCAGCCCCAGCATTTT,CASSEQTGGNQPQHF
TRBV5-6,.,TRBD2,TRBJ2-7,TGTGCCAGCAGCTCCCACCTTGGGGGGGGAAGAACCTACGAGCAGTACTTC,CASSSHLGGGRTYEQYF
TRBV30,.,.,TRBJ2-7,TGTGCTGCGACAGGTTCCTACGAGCAGTACTTC,CAATGSYEQYF